This T cell receptor (beta chain) derives from a study of blood T cell repertoires in COVID-19. Turning to the study itself: Some COVID-19 samples were acute and others convalescent; all came from the United States, Italy and Spain.

With regard to this clone: The identical CDR3 is also encoded by other nucleotide sequences in the sample.

The table came from immunoSEQ multiplex PCR; TCRdb's copy has only in-frame clones and leaves some out. Counted here are more than 400,000 clones, roughly 85% occurring once; the ten biggest clones make up approximately 3.4%. The CDR3 loop spans 15 amino acids. Germline CDR1 and CDR2: SGHRS and YFSETQ. J gave up 8 bases and V 0 bases, and 6 bases lay outside the gene matches. The sequence derives from a human donor in a cohort sampled during active COVID-19. The sample taken for sequencing was peripheral blood. V is TRBV5-1 and J is TRBJ1-1; 11 nucleotides match TRBD1. CDR3 region: CASSLEGTGGTEAFF. The DNA of the CDR3 is TGCGCCAGCAGCTTGGAAGGGACAGGGGGGACCGAAGCTTTCTTT.